This T cell receptor (beta chain) stems from a study of T cells in Graves' hyperthyroidism and ophthalmopathy. Findings and limits, study-wide: Also found in blood were most expanded thyroid clonotypes above 0.001. Ophthalmopathy cases were set apart from stable hyperthyroidism by a 13 V-J model.

Trimming removed 6 bases from V and 5 bases from J; junction bases left unmatched: 8. The length of the CDR3 is 16 residues. Germline-derived CDR1 and CDR2 are LGHDT and YNNKEL (reference sequence). Hyperthyroidism of Graves' type that showed no ophthalmopathy progression within 18 months was stable. What was amplified from RNA transcripts were TCR beta CDR3 regions. The HTBI primer set drove a first-round RT-PCR of the TCR CDR3. One entry per CDR3 protein, called by TCRdb with MiXCR from the multiplex PCR reads. This sample has approximately 430,000 distinct CDR3 sequences; 15% to 18% occur once, and the top ten carry roughly 14%. Details on this clonotype: Its cognate antigen is unknown.

The sample was blood. The rearrangement joins TRBV3-1 to TRBJ2-2; 11 nucleotides align to TRBD1. The sequence derives from a woman under 30 with Graves' hyperthyroidism. The CDR3 loop reads CASSSGQGEATGELFF. CDR3 sequence (DNA): TGTGCCAGCAGTTCGGGACAGGGGGAGGCTACCGGGGAGCTGTTTTTT.